This T cell receptor beta chain was observed in a study of blood T cell repertoires in COVID-19. The CDR3 is made up of 12 amino acids. The V end was cut by 0 bases, the J end by 9 bases, with 6 bases between. CDR1 LGHDT and CDR2 YNNKEL come from the germline V gene (reference sequence). This table comes from immunoSEQ multiplex PCR, and its TCRdb copy is limited to in-frame clones, with some not included. Found here are fewer than 100,000 clones, roughly nine tenths of them singletons; the top ten hold approximately 17%. The sample consisted of peripheral blood. This receptor was obtained from a man aged 80 or over in a cohort sampled during active COVID-19. The rearrangement joins TRBV3-1 (or the pseudogene TRBV3-2) to TRBJ2-4; no clear D gene. The CDR3 nucleotides read TGTGCCAGCAGCCAAGATCCGAGCATTCAGTACTTC. The encoded protein is CASSQDPSIQYF.